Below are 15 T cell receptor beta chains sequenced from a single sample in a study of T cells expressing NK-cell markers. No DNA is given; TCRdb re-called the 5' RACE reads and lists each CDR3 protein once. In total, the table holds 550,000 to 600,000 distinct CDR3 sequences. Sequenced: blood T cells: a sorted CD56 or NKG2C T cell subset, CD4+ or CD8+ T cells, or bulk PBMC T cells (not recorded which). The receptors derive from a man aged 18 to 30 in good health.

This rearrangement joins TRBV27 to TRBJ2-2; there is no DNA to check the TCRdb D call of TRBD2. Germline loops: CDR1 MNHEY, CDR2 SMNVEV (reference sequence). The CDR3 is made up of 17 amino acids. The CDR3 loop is CASSPTDRTSLTGELFF.

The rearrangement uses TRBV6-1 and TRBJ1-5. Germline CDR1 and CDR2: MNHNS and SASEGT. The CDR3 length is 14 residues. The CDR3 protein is CASTERQSNQPQHF.

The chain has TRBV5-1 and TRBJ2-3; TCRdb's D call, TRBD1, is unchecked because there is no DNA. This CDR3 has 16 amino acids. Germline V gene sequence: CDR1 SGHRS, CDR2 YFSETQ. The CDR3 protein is CASSDPGQGSLDTQYF.

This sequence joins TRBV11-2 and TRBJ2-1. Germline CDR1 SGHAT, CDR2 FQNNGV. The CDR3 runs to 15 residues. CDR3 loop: CASSPDNWAYNEQFF.

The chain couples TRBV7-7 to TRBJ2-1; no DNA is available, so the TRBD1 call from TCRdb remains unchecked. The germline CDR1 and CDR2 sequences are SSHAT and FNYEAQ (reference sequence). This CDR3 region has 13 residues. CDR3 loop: CASSPQARGEQFF.

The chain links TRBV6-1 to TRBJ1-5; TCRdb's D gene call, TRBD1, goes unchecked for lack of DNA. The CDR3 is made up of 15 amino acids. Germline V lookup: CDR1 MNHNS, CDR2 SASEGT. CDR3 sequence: CASKTLRTADQPQHF.

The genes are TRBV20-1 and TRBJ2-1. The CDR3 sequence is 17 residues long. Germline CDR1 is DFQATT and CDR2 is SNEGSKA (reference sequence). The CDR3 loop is CSARDETLSSSYNEQFF.

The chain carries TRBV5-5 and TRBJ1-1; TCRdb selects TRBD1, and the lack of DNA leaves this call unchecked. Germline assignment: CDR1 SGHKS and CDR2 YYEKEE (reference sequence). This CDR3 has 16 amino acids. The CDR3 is CASRKQVGGQNTEAFF.

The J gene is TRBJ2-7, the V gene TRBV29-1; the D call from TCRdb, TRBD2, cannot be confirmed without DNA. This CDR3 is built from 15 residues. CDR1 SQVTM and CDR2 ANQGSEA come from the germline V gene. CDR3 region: CSVTTSGTSGYEQYF.

CDR3 protein: CASSPAGLAGEVGSDTQYF. The rearrangement links TRBV11-1 to TRBJ2-3; TCRdb lists TRBD2, though no DNA is available to test this call. CDR3 size: 19 residues. Germline V gene data show CDR1 as SGHAT and CDR2 as FQDESV (reference sequence).

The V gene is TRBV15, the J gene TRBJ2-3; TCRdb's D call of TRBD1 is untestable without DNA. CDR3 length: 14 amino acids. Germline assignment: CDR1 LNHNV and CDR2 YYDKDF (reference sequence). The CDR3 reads CATGGDAETDTQYF.

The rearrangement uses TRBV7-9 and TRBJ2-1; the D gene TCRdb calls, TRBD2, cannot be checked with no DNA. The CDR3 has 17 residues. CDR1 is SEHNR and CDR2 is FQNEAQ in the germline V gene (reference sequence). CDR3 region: CASSLDGRTPRGNEQFF.

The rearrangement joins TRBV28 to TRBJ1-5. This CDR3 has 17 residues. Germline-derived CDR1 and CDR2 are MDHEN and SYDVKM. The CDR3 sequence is CASRYTLVSGTNQPQHF.

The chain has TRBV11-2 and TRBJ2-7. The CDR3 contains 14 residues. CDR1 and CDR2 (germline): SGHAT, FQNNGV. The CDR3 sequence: CASSLVLSTYEQYF.

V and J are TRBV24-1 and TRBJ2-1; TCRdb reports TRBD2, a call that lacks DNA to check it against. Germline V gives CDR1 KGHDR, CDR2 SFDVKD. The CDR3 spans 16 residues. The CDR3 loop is CATPPARGISYNEQFF.